The rows below give T cell receptor beta chains drawn from one sample of a study of blood T cells in healthy people across ages. A single record per CDR3 protein comes from TCRdb applying MiXCR to the 5' RACE reads. This sample has about 810,000 distinct CDR3 sequences, with about 37% found just once. The sequencing sample was made of blood. All receptors come from a man younger than 35 in good health. The CDR3 runs from the conserved cysteine through the conserved F or W. D genes are given only for firm matches. Rows give clone size only sometimes, using once, few, many, or a class for an expanded clone.

len: 18
j_gene: TRBJ1-3
v_gene: TRBV5-4
d_gene: TRBD1
abundance: -
CDR3nt: TGTGCCAGCAGCTTAGACCCGGGACAGGGTTTCTCTGGAAACACCATATATTTT
CDR3aa: CASSLDPGQGFSGNTIYF

len: 16
j_gene: TRBJ2-7
v_gene: TRBV4-1
d_gene: -
abundance: many
CDR3nt: TGCGCCAGCAGCCAAAGGGGGCGGGGATCCTCCTACGAGCAGTACTTC
CDR3aa: CASSQRGRGSSYEQYF

len: 15
j_gene: TRBJ2-1
v_gene: TRBV4-1
d_gene: -
abundance: -
CDR3nt: TGCGCCAGCAGCCGACAGACGGTCTCCCACAATGAGCAGTTCTTC
CDR3aa: CASSRQTVSHNEQFF

len: 17
j_gene: TRBJ2-3
v_gene: TRBV2
d_gene: TRBD1
abundance: -
CDR3nt: TGTGCCAGCAGGAAGACACTTGGGGGACAGGGAGAAGATACGCAGTATTTT
CDR3aa: CASRKTLGGQGEDTQYF

len: 14
j_gene: TRBJ2-5
v_gene: TRBV25-1
d_gene: TRBD2
abundance: -
CDR3nt: TGTGCCAGCGGAGGACTAGCGACCTTGGAGACCCAGTACTTC
CDR3aa: CASGGLATLETQYF

len: 16
j_gene: TRBJ2-3
v_gene: TRBV20-1
d_gene: -
abundance: -
CDR3nt: TGCAGTCCTAGAGAAATTGGGCGTAGATACACAGATACGCAGTATTTT
CDR3aa: CSPREIGRRYTDTQYF

len: 16
j_gene: TRBJ2-7
v_gene: TRBV12-5
d_gene: TRBD1
abundance: -
CDR3nt: TGTGCTAGTGGTTTGCCCTCGGGGACAGGGCTACACGAGCAGTACTTC
CDR3aa: CASGLPSGTGLHEQYF

len: 18
j_gene: TRBJ2-1
v_gene: TRBV12-3/TRBV12-4
d_gene: TRBD2
abundance: many
CDR3nt: TGTGCCAGCAGTACCGGGACTAGCGGGGGGGTAATCTACAATGAGCAGTTCTTC
CDR3aa: CASSTGTSGGVIYNEQFF

len: 15
j_gene: TRBJ2-2
v_gene: TRBV5-6
d_gene: TRBD1
abundance: -
CDR3nt: TGTGCCAGTAGCTTGGCCGGGACAGGGTACGGGGAGCTGTTTTTT
CDR3aa: CASSLAGTGYGELFF

len: 14
j_gene: TRBJ1-2
v_gene: TRBV12-3/TRBV12-4
d_gene: -
abundance: -
CDR3nt: TGTGCCAGCAGTTACAGGGTTGGAAACTATGGCTACACCTTC
CDR3aa: CASSYRVGNYGYTF

len: 14
j_gene: TRBJ1-1
v_gene: TRBV7-3
d_gene: -
abundance: -
CDR3nt: TGTGCCAGCAGTGCTGACAGGAGCAGCACTGAAGCTTTCTTT
CDR3aa: CASSADRSSTEAFF

len: 15
j_gene: TRBJ1-3
v_gene: TRBV9
d_gene: -
abundance: -
CDR3nt: TGTGCCAGCAGCTCTGAGACGGGCTCTGGAAACACCATATATTTT
CDR3aa: CASSSETGSGNTIYF

len: 15
j_gene: TRBJ2-7
v_gene: TRBV29-1
d_gene: TRBD1
abundance: -
CDR3nt: TGCAGCGTTGAACAGGACAGGGGGAATTACAATGAGCAGTACTTC
CDR3aa: CSVEQDRGNYNEQYF

len: 12
j_gene: TRBJ2-1
v_gene: TRBV29-1
d_gene: TRBD2
abundance: -
CDR3nt: TGCAGCACTAGGACTAGCGGGGGGGAGCAGTTCTTC
CDR3aa: CSTRTSGGEQFF

len: 15
j_gene: TRBJ1-2
v_gene: TRBV5-6
d_gene: TRBD1
abundance: few
CDR3nt: TGTGCCAGCAGCCCCGGGGACAGAGCGAACTATGGCTACACCTTC
CDR3aa: CASSPGDRANYGYTF

len: 15
j_gene: TRBJ2-5
v_gene: TRBV20-1
d_gene: -
abundance: few
CDR3nt: TGCAGTGCTAGAGATAGTGTGCGGCAGCAAGAGACCCAGTACTTC
CDR3aa: CSARDSVRQQETQYF

len: 13
j_gene: TRBJ2-1
v_gene: TRBV27
d_gene: -
abundance: few
CDR3nt: TGTGCCAGCAGTTTGTTGAGCGGGAATGAGCAGTTCTTC
CDR3aa: CASSLLSGNEQFF

len: 16
j_gene: TRBJ2-3
v_gene: TRBV5-1
d_gene: -
abundance: -
CDR3nt: TGCGCCAGCAGCCGGGTCGGTAGCACTAGCACAGATACGCAGTATTTT
CDR3aa: CASSRVGSTSTDTQYF

len: 16
j_gene: TRBJ1-3
v_gene: TRBV6-5
d_gene: -
abundance: -
CDR3nt: TGTGCCAGCAGTTACTCACAGGATTCCTCCGGAAACACCATATATTTT
CDR3aa: CASSYSQDSSGNTIYF

len: 14
j_gene: TRBJ2-1
v_gene: TRBV20-1
d_gene: -
abundance: few
CDR3nt: TGCAGTGCTAGTTCGGGGCCCCCCTACAATGAGCAGTTCTTC
CDR3aa: CSASSGPPYNEQFF

len: 14
j_gene: TRBJ2-3
v_gene: TRBV9
d_gene: -
abundance: -
CDR3nt: TGTGCCAGCAGCGTAGGGAGGGGGACGAATACGCAGTATTTT
CDR3aa: CASSVGRGTNTQYF

len: 14
j_gene: TRBJ2-3
v_gene: TRBV4-3
d_gene: TRBD1
abundance: many
CDR3nt: TGCGCCAGCAGCGGGGGACAGCAAGGAGATACGCAGTATTTT
CDR3aa: CASSGGQQGDTQYF

len: 15
j_gene: TRBJ2-2
v_gene: TRBV3-1
d_gene: -
abundance: -
CDR3nt: TGTGCCAGCAGCCACCGCTCGACGTACACCGGGGAGCTGTTTTTT
CDR3aa: CASSHRSTYTGELFF